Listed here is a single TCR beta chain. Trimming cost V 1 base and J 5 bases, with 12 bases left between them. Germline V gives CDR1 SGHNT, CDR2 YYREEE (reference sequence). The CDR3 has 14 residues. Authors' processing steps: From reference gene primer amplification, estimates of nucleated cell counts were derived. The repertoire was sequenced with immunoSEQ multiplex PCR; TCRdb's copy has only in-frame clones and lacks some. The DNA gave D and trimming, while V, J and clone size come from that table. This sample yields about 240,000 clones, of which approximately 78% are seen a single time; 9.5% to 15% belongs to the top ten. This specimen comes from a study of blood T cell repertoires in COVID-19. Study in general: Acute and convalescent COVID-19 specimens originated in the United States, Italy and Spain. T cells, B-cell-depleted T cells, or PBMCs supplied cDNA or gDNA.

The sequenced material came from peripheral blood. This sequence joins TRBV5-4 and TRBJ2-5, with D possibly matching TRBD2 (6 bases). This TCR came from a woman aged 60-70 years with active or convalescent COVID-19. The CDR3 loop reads CASSLWGGGETQYF. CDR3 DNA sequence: TGTGCCAGCAGCTTGTGGGGAGGCGGGGAGACCCAGTACTTC. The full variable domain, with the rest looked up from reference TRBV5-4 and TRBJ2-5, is ETGVTQSPTHLIKTRGQQVTLRCSSQSGHNTVSWYQQALGQGPQFIFQYYREEENGRGNFPPRFSGLQFPNYSSELNVNALELDDSALYLCASSLWGGGETQYFGPGTRLLVL.